These 28 T cell receptor beta chains were sequenced from one sample in a study of cytomegalovirus exposure and HLA in healthy donors. Sequencing used immunoSEQ multiplex PCR; TCRdb keeps in-frame clones, though not all of them. The data show around 93,000 clones, about 85% seen once. Material for sequencing was PBMCs. These receptors were collected from a man aged 18 to 30 in good health and CMV-seropositive.

The rearrangement joins TRBV10-2 to TRBJ2-1; maybe TRBD2 (7 bases). The V gene's germline CDR1 is WSHSY and CDR2 SAAADI. The CDR3 spans 16 residues. V was cut by 6 bases and J by 2 bases, with 17 bases left in between. The CDR3 DNA reads TGCGCCAGCAGAATGGGGGGGCGGGGTGCCTACAATGAGCAGTTCTTC. Encoded protein: CASRMGGRGAYNEQFF.

This clone showed up just once. The chain links TRBV29-1 to TRBJ1-3; TRBD1 is a possible D gene (6 bases). The CDR3 sequence is 14 residues long. The V and J ends lost 5 bases and 4 bases respectively, with 15 bases between them. Germline-derived CDR1 and CDR2 are SQVTM and ANQGSEA. The CDR3 is CSVKIQGPGNTIYF. The CDR3 region has the DNA TGCAGCGTTAAAATACAGGGTCCCGGAAACACCATATATTTT. Full variable domain (outside the CDR3, taken from reference TRBV29-1 and TRBJ1-3): SAVISQKPSRDICQRGTSLTIQCQVDSQVTMMFWYRQQPGQSLTLIATANQGSEATYESGFVIDKFPISRPNLTFSTLTVSNMSPEDSSIYLCSVKIQGPGNTIYFGEGSWLTVV.

The gene calls are TRBV6-6 and TRBJ2-7; a weak D match, TRBD1 (6 bases). Germline assignment: CDR1 MNHNY and CDR2 SVGAGI (reference sequence). The CDR3 extends over 13 amino acids. V lost 5 bases, J lost 7 bases, and 15 bases lay in between. The CDR3 DNA is TGTGCCAGCAGTCCTTCCGACCAGGGGGAGCAGTACTTC. This codes for CASSPSDQGEQYF.

V is TRBV7-9 and J is TRBJ2-7, with unresolved D. This CDR3 has 13 amino acids. Germline CDR1 and CDR2: SEHNR and FQNEAQ (reference sequence). V was clipped by 4 bases and J by 7 bases, with 14 bases between them. In DNA, the CDR3 is TGTGCCAGCAGCTCCGGAGCAGTAGAAGAGCAGTACTTC. Amino acids: CASSSGAVEEQYF.

The chain recombines TRBV29-1 with TRBJ2-1; maybe TRBD1 (5 bases). V lost 4 bases and J lost 6, with 10 bases in between. Germline CDR1 reads SQVTM; CDR2 reads ANQGSEA. The CDR3 has 12 residues. The CDR3 DNA reads as TGCAGCGTTGGGCAGGGATTCAATGAGCAGTTCTTC. Amino acids: CSVGQGFNEQFF.

CDR3 region: CASSRTGRFVETQYF. CDR3 DNA sequence: TGCGCCAGCAGCAGGACAGGACGCTTTGTAGAGACCCAGTACTTC. V and J are TRBV5-1 and TRBJ2-5, with 7 bases aligning to TRBD1. Germline values: CDR1 SGHRS, CDR2 YFSETQ. The CDR3 has 15 residues. V shed 4 bases, J shed 4 bases, and the junction held 10 bases outside the gene matches.

V usage is TRBV7-9 and J usage is TRBJ2-1; the match to TRBD2 covers 10 bases. The junction had 8 bases not matched to a gene; V was cut back by 3 bases and J by 9 bases. Germline V gives CDR1 SEHNR, CDR2 FQNEAQ (reference sequence). CDR3 length: 15 residues. This chain's CDR3 is CASSFSSGSTSEQFF. The CDR3 DNA sequence: TGTGCCAGCAGCTTTTCTAGCGGGAGCACCAGTGAGCAGTTCTTC.

The chain carries TRBV5-1 and TRBJ2-7; 8 nucleotides align to TRBD2. This CDR3 region has 14 residues. V lost 4 bases and J lost 0; bases outside the gene matches: 3. Looked up from germline, CDR1 is SGHRS and CDR2 is YFSETQ. The CDR3: CASSRGGSSYEQYF. The CDR3 DNA reads TGCGCCAGCAGCCGGGGGGGGAGCTCCTACGAGCAGTACTTC.

The rearrangement joins TRBV9 to TRBJ2-1; the match to TRBD2 covers 9 bases. With 0 bases clipped from V and 1 base from J, the junction kept 14 bases outside the gene matches. The CDR3 loop spans 20 amino acids. Germline V gene lookup returns CDR1 SGDLS and CDR2 YYNGEE. The CDR3 nucleotides are TGTGCCAGCAGCGTAGGAATACTAGCGGGCGGAGGGGGATCCTACAATGAGCAGTTCTTC. Translated: CASSVGILAGGGGSYNEQFF.

J is TRBJ2-2 and V is TRBV5-6, with TRBD1 as a possible D gene (6 bases). Germline V gene lookup returns CDR1 SGHDT and CDR2 YYEEEE. V shed 2 bases and J shed 7 bases, with 15 bases lying between them. The CDR3 contains 15 residues. The CDR3 nucleotides read TGTGCCAGCAGCTTCAGCCCGACAGGTGGCGGGGAGCTGTTTTTT. As protein: CASSFSPTGGGELFF.

The chain uses TRBV11-2 and TRBJ2-5; TRBD2 agrees at 9 bases. The trim removed 0 bases at V and 4 bases at J, leaving 3 bases unmatched. The CDR3 is 15 amino acids. Germline V CDR1 and CDR2: SGHAT, FQNNGV. CDR3 loop: CASSLEVSGRETQYF. The CDR3 nucleotides are TGTGCCAGCAGCTTAGAGGTTAGCGGGAGAGAGACCCAGTACTTC.

A single count supports this clone. V gene TRBV9 combines with J gene TRBJ2-1, with unresolved D. The CDR3 is made up of 14 amino acids. The germline CDR1 and CDR2 sequences are SGDLS and YYNGEE. V lost 0 bases to trimming and J lost 2 bases, with 6 bases between them. The CDR3 DNA reads TGTGCCAGCAGCGTAGACCTACCCTACAATGAGCAGTTCTTC. Translation gives CASSVDLPYNEQFF.

This clone was found once. The chain uses TRBV7-9 and TRBJ2-5; D perhaps matches TRBD1 (6 bases). Trimming took off 6 bases at V and 4 bases at J, with 24 bases between the two ends. The CDR3 length is 17 residues. The germline V gene encodes CDR1 SEHNR and CDR2 FQNEAQ (reference sequence). The CDR3 here is CASSLNNFYRERETQYF. In DNA form, the CDR3 reads TGTGCCAGCAGTTTAAACAATTTCTACAGGGAGCGAGAGACCCAGTACTTC.

The chain recombines TRBV30 with TRBJ1-1, with D possibly TRBD1 on 5 matching bases. CDR1 is GTSNPN and CDR2 is SVGIG in the germline V gene (reference sequence). The CDR3 is 15 amino acids. V was clipped by 0 bases and J by 2 bases, with 13 bases between them. Written as DNA, the CDR3 is TGTGCCTGGAGTGTGGGGCCGGAAAGTAACACTGAAGCTTTCTTT. Translation: CAWSVGPESNTEAFF.

The rearrangement joins TRBV2 to TRBJ2-7; 8 bases are a match to TRBD2. From germline, CDR1 is SNHLY and CDR2 FYNNEI. Germline trimming cut 7 bases from V and 5 bases from J; bases unmatched to any gene: 7. The CDR3 covers 13 residues. The CDR3 spells CASNKRELDEQYF. In DNA, the CDR3 is TGTGCCAGCAACAAGCGGGAGCTCGACGAGCAGTACTTC.

The chain has TRBV27 and TRBJ1-1; 8 positions agree with TRBD1. This CDR3 has 13 amino acids. Trimming took 3 bases from V and 7 from J; bases not matched to a gene: 4. Germline lookup yields CDR1 MNHEY and CDR2 SMNVEV (reference sequence). The CDR3 reads CASSFDRGIEAFF. In DNA, the CDR3 is TGTGCCAGCAGTTTCGACAGGGGTATTGAAGCTTTCTTT.

V and J are TRBV5-4 and TRBJ2-6; TRBD1 matches 12 bases. The ends lost 4 bases at V and 4 bases at J; junction bases unmatched: 6. Germline values: CDR1 SGHNT, CDR2 YYREEE (reference sequence). CDR3 length: 17 residues. DNA for the CDR3: TGTGCCAGCAGCCCGGGACAGGGGGCAGCGGGGGCCAACGTCCTGACTTTC. This codes for CASSPGQGAAGANVLTF. The variable domain in full, completed from reference TRBV5-4 and TRBJ2-6, reads ETGVTQSPTHLIKTRGQQVTLRCSSQSGHNTVSWYQQALGQGPQFIFQYYREEENGRGNFPPRFSGLQFPNYSSELNVNALELDDSALYLCASSPGQGAAGANVLTFGAGSRLTVL.

The V call is TRBV30, the J call TRBJ2-6; 8 nucleotides agree with TRBD1. Germline CDR1 is GTSNPN and CDR2 is SVGIG (reference sequence). The CDR3 extends over 16 amino acids. The ends lost 0 bases at V and 3 bases at J; junction bases unmatched: 4. The CDR3 region is CAWSVGRGLGANVLTF. As DNA, the CDR3 is TGTGCCTGGAGTGTAGGCAGGGGGCTTGGGGCCAACGTCCTGACTTTC. The full variable domain, rest sourced from reference TRBV30 and TRBJ2-6, is SQTIHQWPATLVQPVGSPLSLECTVEGTSNPNLYWYRQAAGRGLQLLFYSVGIGQISSEVPQNLSASRPQDRQFILSSKKLLLSDSGFYLCAWSVGRGLGANVLTFGAGSRLTVL.

This clone is medium-sized within its sample. CDR3 in amino acids: CASSPLQGTEAFF. In nucleotides, the CDR3 is TGTGCCAGCAGTCCCCTCCAGGGGACTGAAGCTTTCTTT. This rearrangement joins TRBV6-5 to TRBJ1-1; D may be TRBD1 (6 bases). V lost 5 bases, J lost 5 bases, and 12 bases lay in between. Germline CDR1 MNHEY, CDR2 SVGAGI. The CDR3 runs to 13 residues.

The V and J genes are TRBV7-2 and TRBJ2-3; 14 bases align to TRBD2. There are 17 residues in the CDR3. V lost 5 bases to trimming and J lost 4 bases; unmatched junction nucleotides: 8. Germline assignment: CDR1 SGHTA and CDR2 FQGNSA. The CDR3 loop is CASSNRLAGGRADTQYF. CDR3 DNA: TGTGCCAGCAGCAATCGACTAGCGGGAGGGCGCGCAGATACGCAGTATTTT.

The rearrangement links TRBV30 to TRBJ2-1; TRBD2 matches 7 bases. This CDR3 spans 14 amino acids. V dropped 1 base and J dropped 6; count of bases not matched to a gene: 6. CDR1 is GTSNPN, CDR2 SVGIG, per germline (reference sequence). The CDR3 spells CAWSAGLSVNEQFF. Here the CDR3 DNA reads TGTGCCTGGAGTGCGGGACTAAGTGTCAATGAGCAGTTCTTC.

The gene calls are TRBV10-3 and TRBJ1-4; TRBD1 matches at 7 bases. Germline trimming cut 6 bases from V and 0 bases from J; bases unmatched to any gene: 1. From germline, CDR1 is ENHRY and CDR2 SYGVKD. This CDR3 is 14 amino acids long. CDR3 nucleotides: TGTGCCATCAGAGGGACAGCAACTAATGAAAAACTGTTTTTT. Its protein product is CAIRGTATNEKLFF.

The rearrangement links TRBV28 to TRBJ2-3; 8 nucleotides match TRBD2. Per germline, CDR1 MDHEN and CDR2 SYDVKM. The trim removed 5 bases at V and 3 bases at J, leaving 16 bases unmatched. The CDR3 extends over 18 amino acids. CDR3 loop: CASSPNLGREGLTDTQYF. The CDR3 nucleotides read TGTGCCAGCAGTCCCAATCTGGGTCGGGAGGGCCTGACAGATACGCAGTATTTT. Using reference TRBV28 and TRBJ2-3 for the parts outside the CDR3, the full variable domain is DVKVTQSSRYLVKRTGEKVFLECVQDMDHENMFWYRQDPGLGLRLIYFSYDVKMKEKGDIPEGYSVSREKKERFSLILESASTNQTSMYLCASSPNLGREGLTDTQYFGPGTRLTVL.

V usage is TRBV29-1 and J usage is TRBJ2-1; the match to TRBD2 covers 10 bases. This CDR3 has 16 residues. J lost 5 bases, V lost 6 bases, and 13 bases had no gene match. From germline, CDR1 is SQVTM and CDR2 ANQGSEA. CDR3 nucleotide sequence: TGCAGCGTCCCCGGGACCCAGCGGGGGGGGGACAATGAGCAGTTCTTC. This encodes CSVPGTQRGGDNEQFF.

The chain links TRBV28 to TRBJ1-1; 8 bases map to TRBD1. After removal of 4 bases from V and 3 bases from J, the junction contained 7 bases not matched to a gene. Germline V gives CDR1 MDHEN, CDR2 SYDVKM. The CDR3 has 15 residues. As DNA, the CDR3 is TGTGCCAGCAGTTGGATCACAGGGGGTGACACTGAAGCTTTCTTT. This encodes CASSWITGGDTEAFF.

The chain uses TRBV29-1 and TRBJ2-1; TRBD2 matches 7 bases. V lost 6 bases and J lost 1; bases outside the gene matches: 3. Germline V gene lookup returns CDR1 SQVTM and CDR2 ANQGSEA. The CDR3 runs 13 residues. CDR3 residues: CSVSSGSYNEQFF. CDR3 sequence (DNA): TGCAGCGTGTCTAGCGGATCCTACAATGAGCAGTTCTTC.

The chain recombines TRBV2 with TRBJ2-1; 11 bases map to TRBD2. With V trimmed by 4 bases and J by 5 bases, 4 bases remained unmatched. This CDR3 spans 15 amino acids. Germline-derived CDR1 and CDR2 are SNHLY and FYNNEI. The CDR3 here is CASSGSGRAHNEQFF. The CDR3 coding sequence is TGTGCCAGCAGTGGTAGCGGGAGGGCCCACAATGAGCAGTTCTTC.

The sample holds one count of this clone. The rearrangement uses TRBV30 and TRBJ2-1; 9 bases are shared with TRBD1. V was clipped by 7 bases and J by 4 bases; unmatched bases: 11. Germline CDR1 GTSNPN, CDR2 SVGIG (reference sequence). The length of the CDR3 is 15 residues. DNA for the CDR3: TGTGCCTTTCTATCACCGGGACAGGGATACAATGAGCAGTTCTTC. Its protein is CAFLSPGQGYNEQFF.